A single sample is the source of the 20 T cell receptor beta chains below, sequenced in a study of monozygotic twins with inflammatory bowel disease. From the 5' RACE reads, TCRdb lists one entry per CDR3 protein and no DNA. This table holds approximately 400,000 distinct CDR3 sequences. Sequencing was done on a sample of blood. Source of these receptors: a human donor with ulcerative colitis or Crohn's disease, or a healthy co-twin of an affected twin (not recorded which).

The chain recombines TRBV19 with TRBJ2-1. CDR3 length: 16 residues. Germline V lookup: CDR1 LNHDA, CDR2 SQIVND (reference sequence). The CDR3 here is CASSIDSTSSYNEQFF.

This rearrangement joins TRBV5-6 to TRBJ2-2. Germline V gives CDR1 SGHDT, CDR2 YYEEEE. The CDR3 totals 15 residues. CDR3 sequence reads: CASSLLQRNTGELFF.

The V call is TRBV7-2, the J call TRBJ1-5; TCRdb designates TRBD1, a call that cannot be tested without DNA. The CDR3 consists of 15 residues. Germline V CDR1 and CDR2: SGHTA, FQGNSA. This chain's CDR3 is CASSLDLKGTQPQHF.

The J gene is TRBJ1-2, the V gene TRBV7-9; as DNA is missing, the TRBD1 call by TCRdb cannot be tested. Germline loops: CDR1 SEHNR, CDR2 FQNEAQ (reference sequence). The CDR3 is 15 residues long. The CDR3 here is CASSPQGGVDYGYTF.

The V call is TRBV3-1, the J call TRBJ2-2; checking the TCRdb D call of TRBD1 is not possible without DNA. Germline V gives CDR1 LGHDT, CDR2 YNNKEL (reference sequence). The CDR3 has 15 amino acids. The CDR3 reads CASRPRDTNTGELFF.

This chain uses TRBV29-1 with TRBJ2-2. This CDR3 comprises 12 residues. Per the germline V gene, CDR1 is SQVTM and CDR2 is ANQGSEA. CDR3 loop: CSVMETTGELFF.

The chain has TRBV5-6 and TRBJ1-2. In germline, CDR1 is SGHDT, CDR2 YYEEEE. The CDR3 has 11 amino acids. The CDR3 reads CASSWSYGYTF.

The chain couples TRBV27 to TRBJ1-4; there is no DNA to check the TCRdb D call of TRBD1. The CDR3 totals 16 residues. CDR1 is MNHEY and CDR2 is SMNVEV in the germline V gene (reference sequence). The CDR3 protein is CASSFNGAATNEKLFF.

This rearrangement joins TRBV7-9 to TRBJ2-3; TCRdb calls TRBD1, which cannot be checked without DNA. Per the germline V gene, CDR1 is SEHNR and CDR2 is FQNEAQ (reference sequence). There are 15 residues in the CDR3. This CDR3 is CASSLPGGPGDTQYF.

The chain joins TRBV7-2 to TRBJ1-1. The CDR3 is 14 amino acids. In germline, CDR1 is SGHTA, CDR2 FQGNSA. CDR3 sequence reads: CASSLLGMNTEAFF.

The chain combines TRBV2 with TRBJ1-2; TCRdb gives TRBD1 as the D gene, but with no DNA this cannot be confirmed. This CDR3 comprises 14 residues. CDR1 and CDR2 (germline): SNHLY, FYNNEI. This CDR3 is CASRKTGSDYGYTF.

The rearrangement uses TRBV30 and TRBJ1-5. CDR1 is GTSNPN, CDR2 SVGIG, per germline (reference sequence). The CDR3 has 13 residues. The chain's CDR3 is CAWSAQGTEPQHF.

V gene TRBV19 combines with J gene TRBJ2-5; TCRdb's D call of TRBD1 is untestable without DNA. Germline V CDR1 and CDR2: LNHDA, SQIVND (reference sequence). The length of the CDR3 is 13 residues. The CDR3 loop is CASSGGTGKTQYF.

The V call is TRBV4-3, the J call TRBJ2-2; TCRdb returns TRBD1, unconfirmable since there is no DNA. The V gene's germline CDR1 is LGHNA and CDR2 YSLEER. This CDR3 is 17 amino acids long. CDR3 sequence: CASSQDRAGGRTGELFF.

V usage is TRBV12-3 or TRBV12-4 and J usage is TRBJ2-7; TCRdb's assignment of TRBD2 cannot be checked, as there is no DNA. CDR3 length: 14 amino acids. CDR3 region: CASSFMGLNYEQYF.

The V call is TRBV7-2, the J call TRBJ2-3; the D call of TRBD1 rests on TCRdb alone, since no DNA is present to check it. Germline V gene data show CDR1 as SGHTA and CDR2 as FQGNSA. The CDR3 is 16 residues long. The CDR3 reads CASSLAGGRVTDTQYF.

CDR3 region: CASSPRGEYTEAFF. The chain recombines TRBV7-2 with TRBJ1-1; TCRdb proposes TRBD1, but this gene call is untestable without DNA. The CDR3 loop spans 14 amino acids. Germline V lookup: CDR1 SGHTA, CDR2 FQGNSA.

The chain recombines TRBV5-1 with TRBJ2-1; TCRdb's D gene call, TRBD1, goes unchecked for lack of DNA. Germline V lookup: CDR1 SGHRS, CDR2 YFSETQ. There are 17 residues in the CDR3. CDR3 in amino acids: CASSSAEGVGVNNEQFF.

The chain recombines TRBV7-9 with TRBJ1-5; without DNA, the TCRdb call of TRBD1 cannot be checked. The germline V gene encodes CDR1 SEHNR and CDR2 FQNEAQ (reference sequence). The CDR3 contains 17 residues. The CDR3 protein is CASSLSEGDYSNQPQHF.

The rearrangement links TRBV24-1 to TRBJ2-6. CDR3 length equals 17 residues. Per germline, CDR1 KGHDR and CDR2 SFDVKD. CDR3 protein: CATSDHGTGSGANVLTF.